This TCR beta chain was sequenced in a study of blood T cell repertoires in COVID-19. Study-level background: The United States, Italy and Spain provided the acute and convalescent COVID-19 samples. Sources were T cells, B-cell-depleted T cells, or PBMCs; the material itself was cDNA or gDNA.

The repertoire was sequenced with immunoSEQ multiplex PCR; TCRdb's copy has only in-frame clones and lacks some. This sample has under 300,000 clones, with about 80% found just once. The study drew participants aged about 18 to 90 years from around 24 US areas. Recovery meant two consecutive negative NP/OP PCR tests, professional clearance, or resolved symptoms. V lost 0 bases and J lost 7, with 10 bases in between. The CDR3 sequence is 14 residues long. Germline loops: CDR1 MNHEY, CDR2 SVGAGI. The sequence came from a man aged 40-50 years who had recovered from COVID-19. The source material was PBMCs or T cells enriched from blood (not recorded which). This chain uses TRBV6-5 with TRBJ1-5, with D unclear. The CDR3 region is CASSYSGKEQPQHF. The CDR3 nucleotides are TGTGCCAGCAGTTACTCCGGTAAAGAACAGCCCCAGCATTTT.